The entry below describes one T cell receptor beta chain. Its antigen remains unidentified. Per-base qualities were not stored, and no clone one base away is much larger. This specimen comes from a study of shared clonotypes between healthy human individuals (dated by TCRdb to 2018 to 2021). Regarding the study in general: The cohort comprised two women and a few men aged 18 to 49 years. For each donor, three plates each were used for CD4 naive and CD4 memory, two plates were used for CD8 naive, and one plate was used for CD8 memory. Different laboratories and diverse techniques were used to prepare libraries and sequence TCR repertoires, to increase sequencing depth and limit assay-specific biases. Each donor's leukapheresis produced roughly between roughly 0.85 and 9.5 billion PBMCs. The study deeply sequenced blood TCR repertoires of about five healthy adults to estimate repertoire size and the extent of clonotype sharing between individuals. What the study reported, not specific to this receptor: Rarefaction of sorted-subset datasets indicated incomplete sequencing despite the large sequencing depth. When a few donors were compared, the shared fraction of clonotypes was about 5% for naive CD4, around 4% for naive CD8, 2.3% for memory CD4, and less than 0.45% for memory CD8. Higher generation probabilities were observed for clonotypes shared by all four sorted-subset donors than for non-shared clonotypes. Estimated clonotype richness was generally larger for naive than for memory subsets. The genetic and exposure-history diversity represented was limited by the small number of donors. Only blood was sampled, and tissue TCR repertoires likely differ from those in blood. Based on pairwise subsampling, the degree of clonotype sharing among donors was expected to be affected by sequencing depth.

Using the deep immunoSEQ assay, multiplex PCR amplified TCR CDR3 regions from genomic DNA. For each cell subset, the extracted genomic DNA was distributed evenly across all wells of several immunoSEQ 96-well plates, and each plate served as one replicate. Each replicate PCR for sorted subsets received about 0.2 ug genomic DNA, equal to about 30,000 T cell genomes. The purified libraries were quantified using a Qubit 3.0 fluorometer, sized with a Bioanalyzer 2100, and then quantified again using the KAPA Library Quantification kit. Each immunoSEQ 96-well plate was sequenced on its own single-read 150-cycle Illumina NextSeq 550 flow cell. The paper's processing steps were these. Because only junctional sequences without quality scores were contained in the immunoSEQ output, filtering matching that applied to full-length reads could not be performed. Sequences were annotated with PyIR, a Python wrapper for IgBLAST v1.9, and V/J genes and CDR3 were assigned using IMGT germline references. Reads with weak V/J assignments (E-value above 1e-6), missing CDR3, stop codons, out-of-frame junctions, or ambiguous translated residues were removed. V3J clonotypes were defined as sequences sharing the same inferred V gene, J gene, and CDR3 amino acid sequence. Percentage overlap between repertoires was computed as shared unique clonotypes divided by the size of the smaller repertoire. Repertoire richness was assessed with RTK rarefaction, the Chao1 estimator, and Recon v2.1 estimates of unobserved clonotypes. Generation probabilities for all TCRbeta clonotypes obtained by the gDNA method from a few donors were computed using OLGA. TCRdb limited this immuneACCESS table to in-frame rearrangements with V and J called. A share of clones is missing; checked studies link under half to unresolved V genes, and the rest is unexplained. The V and J calls and the clone size are those of that table, but D and trimming were determined from the DNA. For this sample there are hundreds of thousands of clones; roughly 98% appear just once. The ten largest clones add up to 0.3% of the sample.

Reading the germline V gene gives CDR1 SGHAT and CDR2 FQNNGV. Reading from cysteine to phenylalanine, the CDR3 counts 15 amino acids. Only the CDR3 region is kept as DNA, spanning 45 bases read in frame from base 1. V is trimmed back by 1 base and J by 7 bases, and the junction contains 7 bases that no gene match accounts for. CD8 naive samples were CD45RO-negative cells positively selected for CCR7, giving a CD45RA+CCR7+ population that excluded TemRA cells. Healthy HIV-negative adults with no recently reported acute infections or vaccinations were included as donors. Every donor was a Caucasian adult residing in Nashville, Tennessee, USA. After blood collection by leukapheresis, PBMCs were isolated using Ficoll-Histopaque density gradient centrifugation and then cryopreserved in the vapor phase of liquid nitrogen. Purity and quantity of every magnetically sorted T cell population were checked by analytical flow cytometry. Genomic DNA was isolated from every sorted fraction and measured by UV absorbance on a Nanodrop 2000c.

Sequenced input: naive CD8+ T cells sorted from blood. What the cell subset or site label conveys for this sample: CD45RA+CCR7+. The sequence links TRBV11-2 to TRBJ2-1, with 7 bases matching TRBD2. This clonotype was obtained from a man aged 25 to 40 in good health. The sequence in DNA is TGTGCCAGCAGCTTAGGGGCGGGAGCTAGGAATGAGCAGTTCTTC. This yields the protein CASSLGAGARNEQFF.